The rows below give T cell receptor beta chains drawn from one sample of a study of tumor and adjacent non-tumor tissue in lung cancer. One entry per CDR3 protein, called by TCRdb with MiXCR from the multiplex PCR reads. There are 95,000 to 150,000 distinct CDR3 sequences in the sample; around three fifths occur only once, and 10% to 15% lies in the top ten. Material for sequencing was lung tumor tissue. Receptor source: a man aged 30 to 39 with non-small cell lung cancer. CDR3s include the opening cysteine and the closing phenylalanine or tryptophan. Each record gives: D gene, J gene, clone size, V gene, CDR3 DNA, CDR3 protein. D genes are given only for firm matches. Rows may omit the clone size; those that give it use once, few, many or a size class.

D gene: TRBD2
J gene: TRBJ2-2
clone size: many
V gene: TRBV20-1
CDR3 DNA: TGCAGTGCTAGTTTTGCGACTAGCGGCACCGGGGAGCTGTTTTTT
CDR3 protein: CSASFATSGTGELFF

D gene: -
J gene: TRBJ2-1
clone size: -
V gene: TRBV11-3
CDR3 DNA: TGTCCCAGGAGCCCCACACGTGGCAATGAGCAGTTCTTC
CDR3 protein: CPRSPTRGNEQFF

D gene: -
J gene: TRBJ2-7
clone size: -
V gene: TRBV4-2
CDR3 DNA: TGCGCCAGCAGCGAATCATTAGCGGTGGGTGGATACGAGCAGTACTTC
CDR3 protein: CASSESLAVGGYEQYF

D gene: TRBD1
J gene: TRBJ1-5
clone size: -
V gene: TRBV12-3/TRBV12-4
CDR3 DNA: TGTGCCATCAGTTTGGATGGGACAGGGCTTAATCAGCCCCAGCATTTT
CDR3 protein: CAISLDGTGLNQPQHF

D gene: TRBD1
J gene: TRBJ1-2
clone size: many
V gene: TRBV12-3/TRBV12-4
CDR3 DNA: TGTGCCAGCAGTCAGGGGGCGATCGGCTACACCTTC
CDR3 protein: CASSQGAIGYTF

D gene: -
J gene: TRBJ1-6
clone size: -
V gene: TRBV20-1
CDR3 DNA: TGCAGTGTTAGCTACGCAAGGAGTCAATCACCCCTCCACTTT
CDR3 protein: CSVSYARSQSPLHF

D gene: -
J gene: TRBJ1-5
clone size: -
V gene: TRBV10-2
CDR3 DNA: TGCGTCAGCACCCCGGGGAGCAATCAGCCCCAGCAATTT
CDR3 protein: CVSTPGSNQPQQF

D gene: TRBD2
J gene: TRBJ2-7
clone size: -
V gene: TRBV24-1
CDR3 DNA: TGTGCCATCAGTGATGCCTCATCCGCCGGGGGGGAGCAGTGCTTC
CDR3 protein: CAISDASSAGGEQCF

D gene: -
J gene: TRBJ1-1
clone size: once
V gene: TRBV6-1
CDR3 DNA: TGTGCCAGCAGCGGCAGGGTGCTGACTGAAGCTTTGTTT
CDR3 protein: CASSGRVLTEALF

D gene: TRBD2
J gene: TRBJ2-1
clone size: -
V gene: TRBV11-3
CDR3 DNA: TGTGTCAGCAGCTTTGGGCTAGCGGGAGGGCACGGGCAGCTCTTC
CDR3 protein: CVSSFGLAGGHGQLF

D gene: -
J gene: TRBJ1-3
clone size: -
V gene: TRBV6-1
CDR3 DNA: TGTGCCAGCAGTGGCAACAGGGCGGGATCCACTGGAAACACCATATATTTT
CDR3 protein: CASSGNRAGSTGNTIYF

D gene: -
J gene: TRBJ2-2
clone size: many
V gene: TRBV6-1
CDR3 DNA: TGTGCCACCCTAAAGCGGGACATCGGATCATGGGGGGAGCTGTTTTTT
CDR3 protein: CATLKRDIGSWGELFF

D gene: TRBD2
J gene: TRBJ2-7
clone size: -
V gene: TRBV4-2
CDR3 DNA: TGTAACAGCAGCCAAGAGTCGACTAGCGGGGGCCTCGAGCAGTACTTC
CDR3 protein: CNSSQESTSGGLEQYF

D gene: TRBD1
J gene: TRBJ2-1
clone size: -
V gene: TRBV5-1
CDR3 DNA: TGCGCCAGCAGTGCCCCAATGGTTGACATACAGGGGGTCTACAATGAGCAGTTCTTC
CDR3 protein: CASSAPMVDIQGVYNEQFF

D gene: -
J gene: TRBJ2-6
clone size: many
V gene: TRBV6-2/TRBV6-3
CDR3 DNA: TGTGCCAGCAGCGACACCAGCTCTGGGGCCAACGTCCTGACTTTC
CDR3 protein: CASSDTSSGANVLTF

D gene: -
J gene: TRBJ2-2
clone size: few
V gene: TRBV20-1
CDR3 DNA: TGCAGTGCTAGAGATGGTATCGGGGGAGAGAACACCGGGGAGCTGTTTTTT
CDR3 protein: CSARDGIGGENTGELFF

D gene: -
J gene: TRBJ2-7
clone size: few
V gene: TRBV24-1
CDR3 DNA: TGTGCCATCAGTGTGGCAACGGAAGAGCAGTACTTC
CDR3 protein: CAISVATEEQYF

D gene: -
J gene: TRBJ2-7
clone size: -
V gene: TRBV11-3
CDR3 DNA: TGTGCCAGCAGGGTGGCAGGGTACGAGCAGTACTTC
CDR3 protein: CASRVAGYEQYF

D gene: -
J gene: TRBJ1-1
clone size: -
V gene: TRBV11-3
CDR3 DNA: TGTGCCAGCAGCCCCGAAGGGGGGACGGAAGCCTTCTTT
CDR3 protein: CASSPEGGTEAFF

D gene: -
J gene: TRBJ2-1
clone size: -
V gene: TRBV11-2
CDR3 DNA: TGTGTCAGCAGCTTATATGCTAGCGCGTCCTATATTGAGCAGTCCTTC
CDR3 protein: CVSSLYASASYIEQSF

D gene: -
J gene: TRBJ2-7
clone size: many
V gene: TRBV4-1
CDR3 DNA: TGCGCCAGCAGCCAAGAGGCGGTTACCACCTACGAGCAGTACTTC
CDR3 protein: CASSQEAVTTYEQYF

D gene: -
J gene: TRBJ2-3
clone size: many
V gene: TRBV6-1
CDR3 DNA: TGTGCCAGCAGTTTCGATATTGGGGGCACAGATACGCAGTATTTT
CDR3 protein: CASSFDIGGTDTQYF

D gene: -
J gene: TRBJ2-2
clone size: -
V gene: TRBV29-1
CDR3 DNA: TGCAGCGTCGGAGTACCGGGTGGCGCCGGGGAGCTGTTTTTT
CDR3 protein: CSVGVPGGAGELFF

D gene: TRBD1
J gene: TRBJ1-2
clone size: -
V gene: TRBV20-1
CDR3 DNA: TGCAGTGCTACCCCGACAGGGGGCTATAGTTACACCTTC
CDR3 protein: CSATPTGGYSYTF

D gene: TRBD2
J gene: TRBJ2-7
clone size: -
V gene: TRBV20-1
CDR3 DNA: TGCAGTGCTCGGACTAGCGGCTGCGATGAGTACTTC
CDR3 protein: CSARTSGCDEYF

D gene: -
J gene: TRBJ1-3
clone size: many
V gene: TRBV6-5
CDR3 DNA: TGTGCCAGCAGCGGGACGGCGGGCTCTGGAAACACCATATATTTT
CDR3 protein: CASSGTAGSGNTIYF

D gene: TRBD2
J gene: TRBJ2-1
clone size: -
V gene: TRBV5-4
CDR3 DNA: TGTGCCAGCAGCTTGGCGGCGGGGGGGAGCTCCTACAATGAGCAGTTCTTC
CDR3 protein: CASSLAAGGSSYNEQFF

D gene: TRBD1
J gene: TRBJ1-5
clone size: -
V gene: TRBV7-9
CDR3 DNA: TGTGCCAGCAGCGCGGGGGACAGGGGCCTCGAACCGCCCCAGCATTTT
CDR3 protein: CASSAGDRGLEPPQHF

D gene: TRBD2
J gene: TRBJ2-2
clone size: many
V gene: TRBV24-1
CDR3 DNA: TGTGCCACCAGTGGGGGGGGAAAAGCGGAGAGGACCGGGGAGCTGTTTTTT
CDR3 protein: CATSGGGKAERTGELFF

D gene: TRBD2
J gene: TRBJ2-1
clone size: many
V gene: TRBV11-3
CDR3 DNA: TGTGCCAGCAGTTCTAGCGGGTGGTCCTACAATGAGCAGTTCTTC
CDR3 protein: CASSSSGWSYNEQFF

D gene: -
J gene: TRBJ2-7
clone size: few
V gene: TRBV24-1
CDR3 DNA: TGTGCCACCAGTGATCGGACAGCCTCCTACGAGCAGTACTTC
CDR3 protein: CATSDRTASYEQYF

D gene: -
J gene: TRBJ2-7
clone size: -
V gene: TRBV11-2
CDR3 DNA: TGTCCCAGCAACTGGGTACCTGCCTACGAGCAGTACTTC
CDR3 protein: CPSNWVPAYEQYF

D gene: TRBD2
J gene: TRBJ2-7
clone size: medium-sized
V gene: TRBV20-1
CDR3 DNA: TGCAGTGCTAGAGGTACTAGCGGGAGGTCCTACGAGCAGTACTTC
CDR3 protein: CSARGTSGRSYEQYF

D gene: -
J gene: TRBJ1-6
clone size: -
V gene: TRBV20-1
CDR3 DNA: TGCAGTACTAGAAGGGATGGGGATTCACCCCTCCACTTT
CDR3 protein: CSTRRDGDSPLHF

D gene: -
J gene: TRBJ1-2
clone size: -
V gene: TRBV6-2/TRBV6-3
CDR3 DNA: TGTGCCAGCAGCCCCCCCGGGGGACGCTACAGCTTC
CDR3 protein: CASSPPGGRYSF

D gene: TRBD2
J gene: TRBJ2-2
clone size: -
V gene: TRBV6-5
CDR3 DNA: TGTACCAGCAGTGCCTGGATTAGCGGGGGGGCCGGGGAGCTGTTTTTT
CDR3 protein: CTSSAWISGGAGELFF

D gene: -
J gene: TRBJ1-4
clone size: -
V gene: TRBV25-1
CDR3 DNA: TGTGCCAGCAGTGAATACATGGCAACTAATGAAAAACTGTTTTTT
CDR3 protein: CASSEYMATNEKLFF

D gene: -
J gene: TRBJ2-1
clone size: -
V gene: TRBV20-1
CDR3 DNA: TGCAGTGCTAGAAGACTAGTCCAGCACAATGAGCAATTCTTC
CDR3 protein: CSARRLVQHNEQFF

D gene: -
J gene: TRBJ1-6
clone size: few
V gene: TRBV12-3/TRBV12-4
CDR3 DNA: TGTGCCAGCTTGGAGGCGACCAAATATAATTCACCCCTCCACTTT
CDR3 protein: CASLEATKYNSPLHF

D gene: -
J gene: TRBJ2-1
clone size: once
V gene: TRBV11-3
CDR3 DNA: TGTGCCAGCAGCTTAGATGCATCAGTTGTTAAGCAGTTCTTC
CDR3 protein: CASSLDASVVKQFF

D gene: -
J gene: TRBJ1-5
clone size: -
V gene: TRBV14
CDR3 DNA: TGTGCCAGCAGCCAACGAGGGGGTAGAAATCAGCCCCAGCATTTT
CDR3 protein: CASSQRGGRNQPQHF

D gene: -
J gene: TRBJ2-4
clone size: -
V gene: TRBV20-1
CDR3 DNA: TGCAGTGTAGGGACTTCCTCCCAAAACATTCAGTACTTC
CDR3 protein: CSVGTSSQNIQYF

D gene: -
J gene: TRBJ1-5
clone size: few
V gene: TRBV20-1
CDR3 DNA: TGCAGTGCTAGACCCTTGGGTGGCCGCGATCAGCCCCAGCATTTT
CDR3 protein: CSARPLGGRDQPQHF